The rows below give T cell receptor beta chains drawn from one sample of a study of response to subunit inactivated influenza vaccine. One entry per CDR3 protein results from TCRdb running MiXCR on the RT-PCR reads. The table records about 570,000 distinct CDR3 sequences, around 10% of them present only once. These same records also appear under a second study, on T cells expressing NK-cell markers.

This sample comprised PBMCs from blood, obtained on the day of vaccination. These receptors originate from a man in his fifties or sixties who received an inactivated influenza vaccine. CDR3s include the opening cysteine and the closing phenylalanine or tryptophan. D genes are given only for firm matches. Clone size, where shown, is once, few, many, or a class for clones that have expanded.

D gene,V gene,J gene,clone size,CDR3 protein,CDR3 DNA
NA,TRBV5-4,TRBJ1-1,NA,CASSLIGSTEAFF,TGTGCCAGCAGCTTGATAGGATCCACTGAAGCTTTCTTT
NA,TRBV20-1,TRBJ2-2,NA,CSAKDRRGNTGELFF,TGCAGTGCTAAGGACCGGCGGGGTAACACCGGGGAGCTGTTTTTT
TRBD2,TRBV5-1,TRBJ2-1,NA,CASSLEAGGGQFF,TGCGCCAGCAGCTTGGAGGCGGGAGGAGGGCAGTTCTTC
TRBD1,TRBV6-2/TRBV6-3,TRBJ2-2,few,CASSPIRDRATGELFF,TGTGCCAGCAGCCCCATTCGGGACAGAGCCACCGGGGAGCTGTTTTTT
NA,TRBV28,TRBJ2-5,NA,CASSSGPRGARETQYF,TGTGCCAGCAGCTCAGGACCCCGGGGTGCAAGGGAGACCCAGTACTTC
TRBD1,TRBV5-4,TRBJ2-1,NA,CASRKDRGNEQFF,TGTGCCAGCAGAAAGGACAGGGGAAATGAGCAGTTCTTC
NA,TRBV20-1,TRBJ2-7,NA,CSARGVPREQYF,TGCAGTGCTAGGGGTGTCCCTAGGGAGCAGTACTTC
TRBD2,TRBV7-6,TRBJ2-1,NA,CASSPGLAGNYNEQFF,TGTGCCAGCAGTCCCGGACTAGCGGGGAACTACAATGAGCAGTTCTTC
NA,TRBV28,TRBJ2-4,few,CASSSARVEVNIQYF,TGTGCCAGCAGTTCGGCCCGGGTAGAGGTAAACATTCAGTACTTC
NA,TRBV4-2,TRBJ2-2,few,CASSQVSSGNTGELFF,TGTGCCAGCAGCCAAGTTAGTTCGGGGAACACCGGGGAGCTGTTTTTT
NA,TRBV4-2,TRBJ2-5,NA,CASSQGNQFQETQYF,TGTGCCAGCAGCCAGGGGAATCAGTTTCAAGAGACCCAGTACTTC